Listed here are 27 T cell receptor beta chains from one sample, sequenced in a study of CXCR3-negative and CXCR3-positive naive CD8 T cells. Preparation of TRB cDNA libraries relied on 5' RACE carrying UMI labels. TCRdb reprocessed the 5' RACE reads, with one entry per CDR3 protein and no DNA. This table holds around 140,000 distinct CDR3 sequences. The sample taken for sequencing was naive CXCR3- CD8+ T cells from blood. Subset in this sample: CD45RO-CCR7+CD27+CD95- naive CD8+ T cells lacking CXCR3 (TNR3-). The receptors derive from a human donor in good health. Some clones in this sample may be carry-over from other donors' samples.

The rearrangement links TRBV7-6 to TRBJ1-2. The CDR3 length is 16 residues. Germline CDR1 is SGHVS and CDR2 is FNYEAQ. CDR3: CASSSGPGVVSYGYTF.

J is TRBJ1-1 and V is TRBV7-3; without DNA, the TCRdb call of TRBD1 cannot be checked. The CDR3 covers 13 residues. Germline-derived CDR1 and CDR2 are SGHTA and FQGTGA. CDR3 protein: CASSYGGNTEAFF.

The V call is TRBV7-6, the J call TRBJ2-4; there is no DNA to check the TCRdb D call of TRBD1. The germline V gene encodes CDR1 SGHVS and CDR2 FNYEAQ. The CDR3 runs to 15 residues. The chain's CDR3 is CASGLRGGAKNIQYF.

The rearrangement links TRBV7-9 to TRBJ2-5. The CDR3 covers 13 residues. The V gene's germline CDR1 is SEHNR and CDR2 FQNEAQ (reference sequence). CDR3 region: CASNSRDQETQYF.

The rearrangement links TRBV12-3 or TRBV12-4 to TRBJ2-5; TCRdb's D call of TRBD1 is untestable without DNA. The CDR3 consists of 14 residues. The CDR3 spells CASSAPAAPGPQYF.

The chain has TRBV28 and TRBJ2-1; TCRdb's D call, TRBD2, is unchecked because there is no DNA. Germline V gives CDR1 MDHEN, CDR2 SYDVKM. This CDR3 comprises 17 residues. CDR3 region: CASSLSLAGGSYNEQFF.

The genes are TRBV7-3 and TRBJ2-7. The germline CDR1 and CDR2 sequences are SGHTA and FQGTGA. CDR3 size: 13 residues. The CDR3 sequence: CASSLEWGYEQYF.

The chain's CDR3 is CASSAVGGGRWEQFF. This chain links TRBV3-1 with TRBJ2-1; the TRBD1 assignment by TCRdb is unverifiable without DNA. The CDR3 contains 15 residues. The germline V gene encodes CDR1 LGHDT and CDR2 YNNKEL (reference sequence).

The CDR3 sequence is CASSLRETRRHEQFF. The chain combines TRBV7-3 with TRBJ2-1; there is no DNA to check the TCRdb D call of TRBD2. This CDR3 region has 15 residues. CDR1 SGHTA and CDR2 FQGTGA come from the germline V gene.

This sequence joins TRBV29-1 and TRBJ2-4. In germline, CDR1 is SQVTM, CDR2 ANQGSEA. The CDR3 covers 14 residues. CDR3 in amino acids: CSVAGEIAKNIQYF.

The V gene is TRBV7-3, the J gene TRBJ2-5. The CDR3 has 13 residues. CDR1 SGHTA and CDR2 FQGTGA come from the germline V gene. The CDR3 region is CASSLWVGETQYF.

The chain carries TRBV9 and TRBJ2-2; the TCRdb call, TRBD1, lacks DNA for checking. Per germline, CDR1 SGDLS and CDR2 YYNGEE. This CDR3 has 16 amino acids. The CDR3 is CASSGTGGFNTGELFF.

This rearrangement joins TRBV5-1 to TRBJ2-7; TCRdb indicates TRBD1, and absent DNA this call remains unverified. Germline V gives CDR1 SGHRS, CDR2 YFSETQ. The CDR3 is 14 amino acids. The chain's CDR3 is CASSSDGAGYEQYF.

This chain connects TRBV5-1 to TRBJ2-1; the D call of TRBD1 rests on TCRdb alone, since no DNA is present to check it. From germline, CDR1 is SGHRS and CDR2 YFSETQ. The CDR3 has 14 residues. The CDR3: CASSPDRAYNEQFF. Combining the CDR3 with reference TRBV5-1 and TRBJ2-1 gives the whole variable domain KAGVTQTPRYLIKTRGQQVTLSCSPISGHRSVSWYQQTPGQGLQFLFEYFSETQRNKGNFPGRFSGRQFSNSRSEMNVSTLELGDSALYLCASSPDRAYNEQFFGPGTRLTVL.

The J gene is TRBJ1-2, the V gene TRBV29-1. CDR1 and CDR2 (germline): SQVTM, ANQGSEA. The CDR3 sequence is 13 residues long. The CDR3 sequence is CSVVKGSNYGYTF.

The gene calls are TRBV7-9 and TRBJ2-1. Germline V gene lookup returns CDR1 SEHNR and CDR2 FQNEAQ (reference sequence). CDR3 size: 13 residues. CDR3 sequence reads: CASRSPGLAGQFF.

The chain combines TRBV4-1 with TRBJ2-2; TCRdb outputs TRBD1, but without DNA this stays unchecked. The CDR3 loop spans 15 amino acids. Germline lookup yields CDR1 MGHRA and CDR2 YSYEKL. The CDR3 protein is CASSQGSPGTGELFF.

CDR3 loop: CASGLGQGPYEQYF. The gene calls are TRBV7-2 and TRBJ2-7; the TRBD1 assignment by TCRdb is unverifiable without DNA. This CDR3 has 14 residues. Germline V lookup: CDR1 SGHTA, CDR2 FQGNSA. The variable domain in full, with the rest retrieved from reference TRBV7-2 and TRBJ2-7, is GAGVSQSPSNKVTEKGKDVELRCDPISGHTALYWYRQSLGQGLEFLIYFQGNSAPDKSGLPSDRFSAERTGGSVSTLTIQRTQQEDSAVYLCASGLGQGPYEQYFGPGTRLTVT.

V gene TRBV7-8 combines with J gene TRBJ2-2; the TCRdb call, TRBD1, lacks DNA for checking. This CDR3 comprises 13 residues. Germline-derived CDR1 and CDR2 are SGHVS and FQNEAQ. The CDR3: CASSSRAAGELFF.

The rearrangement links TRBV12-3 or TRBV12-4 to TRBJ1-1. The CDR3 totals 12 residues. Here the CDR3 reads CASSSANTEAFF.

The chain employs TRBV24-1 and TRBJ2-1; absent DNA, TCRdb's TRBD2 call cannot be checked. The CDR3 runs 14 residues. Germline V gene lookup returns CDR1 KGHDR and CDR2 SFDVKD. The CDR3 loop reads CATSATSRDGEQFF.

The chain couples TRBV20-1 to TRBJ1-1; TCRdb designates TRBD1, a call that cannot be tested without DNA. Germline V gene lookup returns CDR1 DFQATT and CDR2 SNEGSKA (reference sequence). The CDR3 has 17 residues. CDR3 in amino acids: CSARRRGGEGMNTEAFF.

The CDR3 here is CASSLGDRGSTGAFF. The V and J genes are TRBV12-3 or TRBV12-4 and TRBJ1-1; as DNA is missing, the TRBD1 call by TCRdb cannot be tested. The length of the CDR3 is 15 residues.

The CDR3 sequence: CASTGQGGIYEQYF. The chain is built from TRBV6-5 and TRBJ2-7; the TCRdb D gene call, TRBD1, has no DNA to confirm it. The CDR3 loop spans 14 amino acids. Germline lookup yields CDR1 MNHEY and CDR2 SVGAGI.

The chain joins TRBV28 to TRBJ2-5; with no DNA, the TCRdb D assignment of TRBD1 cannot be verified. Germline V gives CDR1 MDHEN, CDR2 SYDVKM. CDR3 size: 14 residues. CDR3 sequence reads: CASSFPGDGGTQYF. Full variable domain (remainder filled in from reference TRBV28 and TRBJ2-5): DVKVTQSSRYLVKRTGEKVFLECVQDMDHENMFWYRQDPGLGLRLIYFSYDVKMKEKGDIPEGYSVSREKKERFSLILESASTNQTSMYLCASSFPGDGGTQYFGPGTRLLVL.

The genes are TRBV5-1 and TRBJ2-7; TCRdb indicates TRBD1, and absent DNA this call remains unverified. The CDR3 is made up of 14 amino acids. Germline V CDR1 and CDR2: SGHRS, YFSETQ. CDR3 region: CASSLRGVVHEQYF.

The rearrangement joins TRBV28 to TRBJ2-1; absent DNA, TCRdb's TRBD1 call cannot be checked. CDR1 and CDR2 from the germline V gene are MDHEN and SYDVKM. CDR3 length equals 17 residues. CDR3 protein: CASSFGGEGGVYNEQFF.